The rows below give T cell receptor beta chains drawn from one sample of a study of blood T cell repertoires in COVID-19. Only in-frame clones appear in the TCRdb table, and some are missing; sequencing was by immunoSEQ multiplex PCR. The sample carries about 180,000 clones, over 70% recorded once. Specimen: PBMCs or T cells enriched from blood (not recorded which). The origin of the receptors is a man in his fifties or sixties who had been exposed to COVID-19. The CDR3 runs from the conserved cysteine through the conserved F or W. Fields, in order: CDR3 DNA, CDR3 protein, clone size, V gene, CDR3 length, J gene, D gene. D genes are given only for firm matches. Clone size is not always given. Where it is, it says once, few, many or a class for expanded clones.

TGTGCAGCAAGGACAGGGAGCTATGGCTACACCTTC,CAARTGSYGYTF,-,TRBV28,12,TRBJ1-2,TRBD1
TGTGCCAGCAGCCCCTTAGAGGGAGGCCAGCCCCAGCATTTT,CASSPLEGGQPQHF,-,TRBV7-8,14,TRBJ1-5,-
TGTGCCAGCAGGCCGGGACTAGCGGGAGTCGAGCAGTACTTC,CASRPGLAGVEQYF,once,TRBV28,14,TRBJ2-7,TRBD2
TGTGCCAGCAGCTGGGGCCAAACTAATGAAAAACTGTTTTTT,CASSWGQTNEKLFF,-,TRBV11-3,14,TRBJ1-4,-
TGTGCCAGCAGTTCCCGCCACCGAGAGGGGCCCCAGCATTTT,CASSSRHREGPQHF,few,TRBV6-5,14,TRBJ1-5,-
TGTGCCAGCAGTTTGTGGGGGGTAGGCGATACGCAGTATTTT,CASSLWGVGDTQYF,once,TRBV27,14,TRBJ2-3,-
TGTGCCAGCGCGGCGGGAGGGGGCTACGAGCAGTACTTC,CASAAGGGYEQYF,-,TRBV7-9,13,TRBJ2-7,TRBD2
TGTGCCACCAGTGATTCCCGACTAGCGGGAAGCTCCTACGAGCAGTACTTC,CATSDSRLAGSSYEQYF,-,TRBV24-1,17,TRBJ2-7,TRBD2
TGTGCCAGCAGTTGGGGAGCTACCACAGATACGCAGTATTTT,CASSWGATTDTQYF,few,TRBV27,14,TRBJ2-3,-
TGTGCCAGCAGTCTATACGCCTACGAGCAGTACTTC,CASSLYAYEQYF,-,TRBV12-3/TRBV12-4,12,TRBJ2-7,-
TGTGCCAGTAGTATCCCAAGGGGCGAGCAGTACTTC,CASSIPRGEQYF,-,TRBV19,12,TRBJ2-7,-
TGTGCCAGCAGCTTGGGACAGGGGTTAGATACGCAGTATTTT,CASSLGQGLDTQYF,-,TRBV5-8,14,TRBJ2-3,TRBD1
TGTGCCAGCAGTACGAACACCCAAGAGACCCAGTACTTC,CASSTNTQETQYF,-,TRBV6-6,13,TRBJ2-5,-
TGCGCCAGCAGGCCTACAGGGGTGGCAAACATTCAGTACTTC,CASRPTGVANIQYF,-,TRBV5-1,14,TRBJ2-4,TRBD1
TGTGCCAGCAGCCAAGATGTGGCGGCTACTAGCACAGATACGCAGTATTTT,CASSQDVAATSTDTQYF,-,TRBV3-1/TRBV3-2,17,TRBJ2-3,-
TGTGCCAGCAGCTTAGTACAGGTGAGCACTGAAGCTTTCTTT,CASSLVQVSTEAFF,-,TRBV13,14,TRBJ1-1,-
TGTGCCTGGAGTGGAAGGAGGGCGGGGGTCTATGGCTACACCTTC,CAWSGRRAGVYGYTF,-,TRBV30,15,TRBJ1-2,-
TGCGCCAGCAGTGCAATAGCGGGAGTCAATGAGCAGTTCTTC,CASSAIAGVNEQFF,-,TRBV10-1,14,TRBJ2-1,TRBD2
TGTGCCAGCAGCGGGAGTGGGGCCAACGTCCTGACTTTC,CASSGSGANVLTF,few,TRBV2,13,TRBJ2-6,-
TGCGCCAGCAGCTTGACTACGGGACAGGCTCCCTCTGGAAACACCATATATTTT,CASSLTTGQAPSGNTIYF,-,TRBV5-1,18,TRBJ1-3,TRBD1
TGTGCCAGCAGCCAAAACAGGGGTTTCCCCCGGAACACTGAAGCTTTCTTT,CASSQNRGFPRNTEAFF,-,TRBV3-1/TRBV3-2,17,TRBJ1-1,TRBD1
TGTGCCAGCAGTTTTGTGTTCGTTGGCGGGAGTATCGAGCAGTACTTC,CASSFVFVGGSIEQYF,-,TRBV28,16,TRBJ2-7,TRBD2
TGCAGCGTTGCCGCTTCGGGCACTGAAGCTTTCTTT,CSVAASGTEAFF,few,TRBV29-1,12,TRBJ1-1,-
TGTGCCAGCAGCCAAGTCGGGGGCTACGAGCAGTACTTC,CASSQVGGYEQYF,-,TRBV14,13,TRBJ2-7,-
TGCGCCAGCAGCCCAAACTTGGGGACAGGGGAATCCGGGGAGCTGTTTTTT,CASSPNLGTGESGELFF,-,TRBV5-1,17,TRBJ2-2,TRBD1
TGTGCCAGCAGCCTGAACAACGAGCAGTACTTC,CASSLNNEQYF,-,TRBV3-1/TRBV3-2,11,TRBJ2-7,-
TGTGCCAGCAGCCCCCGGGACATCGCGTACGAGCAGTACTTC,CASSPRDIAYEQYF,few,TRBV9,14,TRBJ2-7,-
TGCAGCGCGCGAGGTAGGGAGCCTGGCTACACCTTC,CSARGREPGYTF,-,TRBV29-1,12,TRBJ1-2,-
TGTGCCAGTCACCCGAGGGGGACCTGGGGCTATGGCTACACCTTC,CASHPRGTWGYGYTF,-,TRBV6-5,15,TRBJ1-2,-
TGTGCCAGCAGATCGACTACTGGAGGCTACACCTTC,CASRSTTGGYTF,-,TRBV6-5,12,TRBJ1-2,-
TGTGCCAGCAGCTTAGCCCTACGGACTAGCGGGAGGAGCTACACCGGGGAGCTGTTTTTT,CASSLALRTSGRSYTGELFF,-,TRBV13,20,TRBJ2-2,TRBD2
TGTGCCAGCAGCTTAGGCAGCGGGATGGCCAAAAACATTCAGTACTTC,CASSLGSGMAKNIQYF,-,TRBV7-2,16,TRBJ2-4,TRBD2
TGTGCCAGTAGGCTGGGGGGAGCTAGCACAGATACGCAGTATTTT,CASRLGGASTDTQYF,-,TRBV19,15,TRBJ2-3,-
TGTGCCAGCAGCACGGGGCCGGGACTAGCGGGAGATACGCAGTATTTT,CASSTGPGLAGDTQYF,-,TRBV5-4,16,TRBJ2-3,TRBD2
TGTGCCAGCAGTGAAGGGATAGCGGTAAACAATGAGCAGTTCTTC,CASSEGIAVNNEQFF,-,TRBV6-1,15,TRBJ2-1,-
TGCGCCAGCAGCCTTAGCGGGACGGAGACCCAGTACTTC,CASSLSGTETQYF,-,TRBV5-1,13,TRBJ2-5,TRBD2
TGTGCCAGCAGCCAAGATGTAGGACAGTCCTACGAGCAGTACTTC,CASSQDVGQSYEQYF,-,TRBV14,15,TRBJ2-7,-
TGTGCCAGCGTAGCGGGTCCTACGGGAAGTTCCTACAATGAGCAGTTCTTC,CASVAGPTGSSYNEQFF,once,TRBV25-1,17,TRBJ2-1,TRBD2
TGTGCCAGCAGCTTGGGGGGGACAGGGTCTGGAAACACCATATATTTT,CASSLGGTGSGNTIYF,-,TRBV5-4,16,TRBJ1-3,TRBD1
TGTGCCAGCACAGGGACAGGGTCAGGCACCTTC,CASTGTGSGTF,-,TRBV6-5,11,TRBJ1-2,TRBD1
TGCGCCAGCACCCAGGGACGGACGGGGGTCTACGAGCAGTACTTC,CASTQGRTGVYEQYF,-,TRBV5-1,15,TRBJ2-7,-
TGTGCCAGTAGTATAAGGGGGCAGGGGCTCACCCCGTCGTCACCCCTCCACTTT,CASSIRGQGLTPSSPLHF,-,TRBV19,18,TRBJ1-6,TRBD1
TGTGCCAGCAGCTTTAGCGGGAGTTACGAGCAGTACTTC,CASSFSGSYEQYF,-,TRBV7-9,13,TRBJ2-7,TRBD2
TGTGCCAGCAGTAAGAGGACAGGGAAGTGGGAGCAGTACTTC,CASSKRTGKWEQYF,-,TRBV6-5,14,TRBJ2-7,TRBD1
TGCGCCAGCAGCCAAGATACAGGGAAATACGAGCAGTACTTC,CASSQDTGKYEQYF,once,TRBV4-3,14,TRBJ2-7,-
TGTGCCAGCATGGAACAGGTGACTCTCTCCTACAATGAGCAGTTCTTC,CASMEQVTLSYNEQFF,-,TRBV2,16,TRBJ2-1,-
TGTGCCTGGAGTGTTGGCAGGGGGTATTCCTACGAGCAGTACTTC,CAWSVGRGYSYEQYF,once,TRBV30,15,TRBJ2-7,TRBD1
TGTGCCAGCAGCTTGGTGGCGGGGAGACAAGAGACCCAGTACTTC,CASSLVAGRQETQYF,-,TRBV5-4,15,TRBJ2-5,-
TGTGCCACCAGTAGTAGGGGTGGTAATCAGCCCCAGCATTTT,CATSSRGGNQPQHF,-,TRBV24-1,14,TRBJ1-5,-
TGTGCCAGCAGCCGCGGAGGGACAGGGTACGAGCAGTACTTC,CASSRGGTGYEQYF,few,TRBV7-2,14,TRBJ2-7,TRBD1
TGTGCCAGTAGTACTGGTAGCGGGAGAACCCACAATGAGCAGTTCTTC,CASSTGSGRTHNEQFF,-,TRBV19,16,TRBJ2-1,TRBD2
TGTGCCAGCAGTCTCGGACAGGGGGCCATTAATTCACCCCTCCACTTT,CASSLGQGAINSPLHF,-,TRBV6-6,16,TRBJ1-6,TRBD1